This T cell receptor (beta chain) was documented in a study of OX40 agonist ivuxolimab in advanced cancers. Only in-frame clones appear in the TCRdb table, and some are missing; sequencing was by immunoSEQ multiplex PCR. The repertoire has some 62,000 clones, around 81% of them found once; the top ten carry about 3.7%. CDR1 and CDR2 (germline): MDHEN, SYDVKM. V was pared by 11 bases and J by 1 base, with 11 bases between. The CDR3 is 13 amino acids. The material was CD4+ or CD8+ T cells sorted from blood, obtained in a trial of the OX40 agonist ivuxolimab. The V gene is TRBV28, the J gene TRBJ2-2; D may match TRBD1 or TRBD2 (6 bases each). This receptor was identified in an adult with an advanced solid tumor such as melanoma, head and neck, liver or kidney cancer. The CDR3 bases are TGTGCCGGGGGCGGGAAGAACACCGGGGAGCTGTTTTTT. Protein sequence: CAGGGKNTGELFF.